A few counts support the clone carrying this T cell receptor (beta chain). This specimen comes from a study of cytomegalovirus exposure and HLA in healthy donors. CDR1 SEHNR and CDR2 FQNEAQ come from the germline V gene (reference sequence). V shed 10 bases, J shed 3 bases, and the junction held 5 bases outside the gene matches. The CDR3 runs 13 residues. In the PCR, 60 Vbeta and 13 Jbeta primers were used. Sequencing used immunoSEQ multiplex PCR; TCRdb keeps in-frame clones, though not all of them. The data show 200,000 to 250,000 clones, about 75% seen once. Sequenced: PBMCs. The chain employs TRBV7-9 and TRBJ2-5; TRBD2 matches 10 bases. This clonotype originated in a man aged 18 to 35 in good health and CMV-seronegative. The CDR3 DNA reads TGTGCCACGAGGACTAGCGGAGAAGAGACCCAGTACTTC. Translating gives CATRTSGEETQYF.